In its sample, the clone carrying this T cell receptor (beta chain) was seen once. Its antigen remains unknown. The data were taken from a study of Ad26.COV2.S vaccination and SARS-CoV-2 variants. At the level of the study: Once or twice, 56 days apart, Ad26.COV2.S was delivered intramuscularly.

The treatment denotes: around 19 received Ad26.COV2.S at low or high dose, single or two shots; about 5 received placebo; per-sample allocation not given. Material that was analyzed had been drawn on day 63 after the first vaccine or placebo injection. Study-level points and caveats: Whether participants received vaccine or placebo, their non-spike TCR breadth was similar.

The CDR3 consists of 14 residues. Per the germline V gene, CDR1 is MNHEY and CDR2 is SVGAGI. V lost 7 bases to trimming and J lost 1 base, with 14 bases between them. Profiled with immunoSEQ multiplex PCR; TCRdb holds only in-frame clones, not every one. The data contain around 320,000 clones, around nine tenths of them seen just once; the ten biggest clones take up around 3.6%. The receptor was derived from a person between 18 and 59 years old who received the Ad26.COV2.S COVID-19 vaccine or a placebo. V gene TRBV6-5 combines with J gene TRBJ2-7; D could derive from TRBD1 or TRBD2 (5 bases each). The sequenced sample was peripheral blood, obtained in a trial of Ad26.COV2.S vaccine versus placebo. CDR3 region: CASTSGTESYEQYF. The DNA of the CDR3 is TGTGCCAGCACATCCGGGACGGAATCCTACGAGCAGTACTTC.